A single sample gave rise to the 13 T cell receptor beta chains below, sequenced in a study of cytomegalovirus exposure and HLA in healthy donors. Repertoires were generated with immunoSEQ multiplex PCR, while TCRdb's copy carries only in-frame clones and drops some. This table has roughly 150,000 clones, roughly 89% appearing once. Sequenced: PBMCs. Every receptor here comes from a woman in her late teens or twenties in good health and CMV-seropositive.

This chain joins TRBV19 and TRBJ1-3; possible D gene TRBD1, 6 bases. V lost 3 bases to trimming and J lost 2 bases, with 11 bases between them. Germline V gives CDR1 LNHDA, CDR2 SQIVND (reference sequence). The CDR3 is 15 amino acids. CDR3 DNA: TGTGCCAGTAGTATTCCTACAGGGACTGGAAACACCATATATTTT. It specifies CASSIPTGTGNTIYF.

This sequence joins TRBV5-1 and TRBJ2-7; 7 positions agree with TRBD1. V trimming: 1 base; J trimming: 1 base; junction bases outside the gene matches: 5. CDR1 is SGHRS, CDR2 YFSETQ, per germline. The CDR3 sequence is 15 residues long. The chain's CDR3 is CASSLLTGASYEQYF. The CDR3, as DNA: TGCGCCAGCAGCTTGTTAACAGGGGCGTCCTACGAGCAGTACTTC. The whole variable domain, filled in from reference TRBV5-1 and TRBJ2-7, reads KAGVTQTPRYLIKTRGQQVTLSCSPISGHRSVSWYQQTPGQGLQFLFEYFSETQRNKGNFPGRFSGRQFSNSRSEMNVSTLELGDSALYLCASSLLTGASYEQYFGPGTRLTVT.

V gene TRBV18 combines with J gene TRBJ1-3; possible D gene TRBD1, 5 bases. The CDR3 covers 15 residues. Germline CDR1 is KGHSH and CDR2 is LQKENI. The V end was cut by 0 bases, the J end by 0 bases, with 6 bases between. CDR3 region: CASSPPRGSGNTIYF. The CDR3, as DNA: TGTGCCAGCTCACCACCTAGGGGCTCTGGAAACACCATATATTTT.

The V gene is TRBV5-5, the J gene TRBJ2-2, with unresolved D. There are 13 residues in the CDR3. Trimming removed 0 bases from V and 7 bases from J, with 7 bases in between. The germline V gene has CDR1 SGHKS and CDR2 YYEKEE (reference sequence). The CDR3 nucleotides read TGTGCCAGCAGCTTGGTGGCAGACGGGGAGCTGTTTTTT. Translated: CASSLVADGELFF.

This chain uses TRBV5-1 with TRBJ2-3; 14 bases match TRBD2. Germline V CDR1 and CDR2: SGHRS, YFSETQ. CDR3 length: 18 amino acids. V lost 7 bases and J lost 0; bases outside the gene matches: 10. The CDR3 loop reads CASRRGLAGEWSTDTQYF. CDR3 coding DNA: TGCGCCAGCCGACGGGGACTAGCGGGAGAGTGGAGCACAGATACGCAGTATTTT. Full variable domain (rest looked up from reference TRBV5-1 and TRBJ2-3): KAGVTQTPRYLIKTRGQQVTLSCSPISGHRSVSWYQQTPGQGLQFLFEYFSETQRNKGNFPGRFSGRQFSNSRSEMNVSTLELGDSALYLCASRRGLAGEWSTDTQYFGPGTRLTVL.

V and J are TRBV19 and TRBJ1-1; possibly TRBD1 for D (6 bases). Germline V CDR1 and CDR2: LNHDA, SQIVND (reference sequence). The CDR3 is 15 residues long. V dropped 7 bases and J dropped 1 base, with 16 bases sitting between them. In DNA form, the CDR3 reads TGTGCCAGTACCCGAAGGGGGTTGGGGAACACTGAAGCTTTCTTT. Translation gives CASTRRGLGNTEAFF.

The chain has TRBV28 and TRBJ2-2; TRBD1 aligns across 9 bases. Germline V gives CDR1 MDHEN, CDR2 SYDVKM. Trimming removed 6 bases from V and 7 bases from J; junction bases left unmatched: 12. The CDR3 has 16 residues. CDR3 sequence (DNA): TGTGCCAGCAGCGTTGGTCCCGGGACAGGGATCGGGGAGCTGTTTTTT. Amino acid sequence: CASSVGPGTGIGELFF.

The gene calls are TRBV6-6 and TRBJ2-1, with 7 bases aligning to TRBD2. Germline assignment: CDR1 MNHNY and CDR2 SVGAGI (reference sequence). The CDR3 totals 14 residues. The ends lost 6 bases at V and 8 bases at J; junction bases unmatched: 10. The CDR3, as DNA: TGTGCCAGCAGAGGGGCGGGAGAGGGCCATGAGCAGTTCTTC. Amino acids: CASRGAGEGHEQFF.

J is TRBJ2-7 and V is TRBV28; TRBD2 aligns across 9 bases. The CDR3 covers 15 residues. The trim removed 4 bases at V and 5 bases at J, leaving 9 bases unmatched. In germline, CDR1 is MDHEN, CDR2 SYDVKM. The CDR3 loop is CASSYRGGALDEQYF. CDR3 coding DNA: TGTGCCAGCAGTTATCGCGGGGGGGCATTAGACGAGCAGTACTTC.

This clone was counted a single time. This chain's CDR3 is CASSLAGGTDTQYF. The DNA of the CDR3 is TGTGCCAGCAGCTTAGCGGGAGGCACAGATACGCAGTATTTT. V usage is TRBV7-3 and J usage is TRBJ2-3; 7 nucleotides align to TRBD2. V shed 2 bases and J 1 base; nucleotides not matched to a gene: 0. The germline CDR1 and CDR2 sequences are SGHTA and FQGTGA. The length of the CDR3 is 14 residues.

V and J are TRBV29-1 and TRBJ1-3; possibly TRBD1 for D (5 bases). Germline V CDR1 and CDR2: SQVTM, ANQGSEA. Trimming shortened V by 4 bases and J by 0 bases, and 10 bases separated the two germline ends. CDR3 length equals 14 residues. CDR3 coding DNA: TGCAGCGTTGGTGGGGCGACCTCTGGAAACACCATATATTTT. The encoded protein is CSVGGATSGNTIYF.

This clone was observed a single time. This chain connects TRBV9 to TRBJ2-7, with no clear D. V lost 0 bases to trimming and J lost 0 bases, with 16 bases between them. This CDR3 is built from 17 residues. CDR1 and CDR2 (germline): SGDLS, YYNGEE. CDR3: CASSVVRDPFRSYEQYF. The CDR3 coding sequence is TGTGCCAGCAGCGTAGTTCGAGATCCATTCCGCTCCTACGAGCAGTACTTC. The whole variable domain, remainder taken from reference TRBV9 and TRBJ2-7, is DSGVTQTPKHLITATGQRVTLRCSPRSGDLSVYWYQQSLDQGLQFLIQYYNGEERAKGNILERFSAQQFPDLHSELNLSSLELGDSALYFCASSVVRDPFRSYEQYFGPGTRLTVT.

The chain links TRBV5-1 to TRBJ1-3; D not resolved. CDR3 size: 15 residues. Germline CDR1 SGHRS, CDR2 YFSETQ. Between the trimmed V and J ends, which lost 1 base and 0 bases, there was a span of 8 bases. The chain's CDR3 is CASSLPSGSGNTIYF. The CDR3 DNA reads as TGCGCCAGCAGCTTGCCTTCCGGCTCTGGAAACACCATATATTTT.